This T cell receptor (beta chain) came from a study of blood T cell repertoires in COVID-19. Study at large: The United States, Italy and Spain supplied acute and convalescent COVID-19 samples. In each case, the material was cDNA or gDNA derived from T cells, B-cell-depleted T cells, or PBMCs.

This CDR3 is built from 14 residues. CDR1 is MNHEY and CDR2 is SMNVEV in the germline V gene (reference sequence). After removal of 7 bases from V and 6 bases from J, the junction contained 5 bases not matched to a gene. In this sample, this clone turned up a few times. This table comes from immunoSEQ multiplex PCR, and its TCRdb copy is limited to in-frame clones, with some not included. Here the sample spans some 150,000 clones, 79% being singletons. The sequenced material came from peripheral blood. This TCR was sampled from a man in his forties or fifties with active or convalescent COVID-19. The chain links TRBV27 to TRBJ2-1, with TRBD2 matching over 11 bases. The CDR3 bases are TGTGCCAGCACGACTAGCGGGAACCGCAATGAGCAGTTCTTC. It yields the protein CASTTSGNRNEQFF.